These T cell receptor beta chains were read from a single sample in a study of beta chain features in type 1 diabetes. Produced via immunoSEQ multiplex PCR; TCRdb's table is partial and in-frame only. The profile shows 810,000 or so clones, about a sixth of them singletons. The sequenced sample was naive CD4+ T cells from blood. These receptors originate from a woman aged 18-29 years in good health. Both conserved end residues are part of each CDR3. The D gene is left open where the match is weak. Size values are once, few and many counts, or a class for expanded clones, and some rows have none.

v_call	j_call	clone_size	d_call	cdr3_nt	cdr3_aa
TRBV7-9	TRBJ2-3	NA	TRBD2	TGTGCCAGCAGCTTAGTGACTAGCCCTGTTGGGAGTTTT	CASSLVTSPVGSF
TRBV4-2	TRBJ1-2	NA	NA	TGTGCCAGCAGCCAAGGGACAGACCCCTATGGCTACACCTTC	CASSQGTDPYGYTF
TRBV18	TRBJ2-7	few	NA	TGTGCCAGCTCCCAAAATCGCAACGAGCAGTACTTC	CASSQNRNEQYF
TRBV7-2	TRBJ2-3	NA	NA	TGTGCCAGCAGCTCCCCCATTGTAGATACGCAGTATTTT	CASSSPIVDTQYF
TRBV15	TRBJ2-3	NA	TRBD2	TGTGCCACCAGCGGGGGGGGTCCCTCAGATACGCAGTATTTT	CATSGGGPSDTQYF
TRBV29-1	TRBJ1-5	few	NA	TGCAGCGTTCGGGGGGCGCCGGGTCAGCCCCAGCATTTT	CSVRGAPGQPQHF
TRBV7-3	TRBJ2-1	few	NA	TGTGCCAGCAGCCAAAATTCCAATGAGCAGTTCTTC	CASSQNSNEQFF
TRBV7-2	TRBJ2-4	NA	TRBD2	TGTGCCAGCAGCTTAGCTGTCCCCGTGGGCGGGGGTGGCATTCAGTACTTC	CASSLAVPVGGGGIQYF
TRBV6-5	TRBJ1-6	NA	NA	TGTGCCACCCGTGGGTTTCTGTTCCTCCACTTT	CATRGFLFLHF
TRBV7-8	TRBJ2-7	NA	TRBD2	TGTGCCAGCAGCTTAACTAGCGGGAGTCCGGGGTACGAGCAGTACTTC	CASSLTSGSPGYEQYF
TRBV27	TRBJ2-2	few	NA	TGTGCCAGCAGTTTCTCGACAGGCACCGGGGAGCTGTTTTTT	CASSFSTGTGELFF
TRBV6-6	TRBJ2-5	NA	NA	TGTGCCAGCAGGCCAAGACGGACAGATAGCCAAGAGACCCAGTACTTC	CASRPRRTDSQETQYF
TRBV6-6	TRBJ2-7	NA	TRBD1	TGTGCCAGCAGTTACACGGGACAGGGGCTCGAGCAGTACTTC	CASSYTGQGLEQYF
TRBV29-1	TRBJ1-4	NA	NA	TGCAGCGTTGAAGGAGGGCCAACCGGAAAACTGTTTTTT	CSVEGGPTGKLFF
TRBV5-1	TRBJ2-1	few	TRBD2	TGCGCCAGCAGGGGACTAGCGGGAGATCAAGACAATGAGCAGTTCTTC	CASRGLAGDQDNEQFF
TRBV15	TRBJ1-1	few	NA	TGTGCCACCAGCAGAAAACAGGGAAACACTGAAGCTTTCTTT	CATSRKQGNTEAFF
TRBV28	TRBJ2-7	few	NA	TGTGCCAGCATCCCATGGACCTGGACGCCAGGGAAAGGTAGATCCTACGAGCAGTACTTC	CASIPWTWTPGKGRSYEQYF
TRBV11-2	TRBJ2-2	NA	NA	TGTGCCAGCAGCTTGGGGGGTACGAACACCGGGGAGCTGTTTTTT	CASSLGGTNTGELFF
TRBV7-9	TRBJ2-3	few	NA	TGTGCCAGCAGCTTAGACGTCGGCGGTAATACGCAGTATTTT	CASSLDVGGNTQYF
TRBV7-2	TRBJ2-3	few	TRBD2	TGTGCCAGCAGCGCAGCGGGAGGGCGTGTAAATACGCAGTATTTT	CASSAAGGRVNTQYF
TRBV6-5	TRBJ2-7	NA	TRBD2	TGTGCCATCAGCGAACTAGCGGAAGGGTCCTACGAGCAGTACTTC	CAISELAEGSYEQYF
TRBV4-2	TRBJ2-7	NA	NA	TGTGCCAGCAGCCAAGATTGGGGGACCGATTGGAATTACGAGCAGTACTTC	CASSQDWGTDWNYEQYF
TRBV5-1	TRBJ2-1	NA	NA	TGCGCCAGCAGCTTGGGCCAGGGTTTGGGTGAGCAGTTCTTC	CASSLGQGLGEQFF
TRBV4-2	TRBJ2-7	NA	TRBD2	TGTGCCAGCAGCCAAGCGGTGGCTAGCGGGTACGAGCAGTACTTC	CASSQAVASGYEQYF
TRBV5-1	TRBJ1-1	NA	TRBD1	TGCGCCAGCAGCATCGACCCAAGACAGGGAGGGCTGCCGGGCACTGAAGCTTTCTTT	CASSIDPRQGGLPGTEAFF